This T cell receptor beta chain was documented in a study of metastatic and nonmetastatic thyroid tumors. Study details: Repertoires were compared across blood and tumor or nodule tissue from malignant and benign thyroid patients.

As originally analysed: To classify distant metastasis in papillary thyroid cancer, a model was built from CDR3 differences across clinicopathological groups. TCRdb reprocessed the PCR reads via MiXCR. The V and J calls were not made by the authors but by TCRdb's processing. The data show approximately 37,000 clones, 15% seen once. Ahead of thyroid surgery, no patient had received treatment of any kind. This clone came up many times. As yet, its antigen is unknown. V gave up 6 bases and J gave up 7 bases, with 13 bases separating them. Germline V gene sequence: CDR1 MNHEY, CDR2 SMNVEV (reference sequence). The length of the CDR3 is 13 residues. General observations from the study: Patients with malignant thyroid tumors reportedly had significantly higher TCR beta diversity than those with benign nodules, in blood and tumor.

The V gene is TRBV27, the J gene TRBJ1-3; possibly TRBD1 for D (5 bases). The sequenced sample consisted of blood. The sequence derives from a male donor with papillary thyroid cancer or a benign thyroid nodule (not recorded which). Some clones in this sample may be carry-over from other donors' samples. The CDR3 DNA is TGTGCCAGCAGGGGGGGGGGATGGAACACCATATATTTT. Encoded protein: CASRGGGWNTIYF.